The rows below give T cell receptor beta chains drawn from one sample of a study of tumor-infiltrating lymphocytes in primary liver carcinoma. TCRdb analysed the multiplex PCR reads with MiXCR anew, one entry per CDR3 protein. The data contain 80,000 to 100,000 distinct CDR3 sequences, less than 75% of them singletons. Sequenced material: tumor-adjacent normal liver tissue. Receptor source: a man aged 35 to 55 with primary liver carcinoma and hepatitis B virus infection. CDR3s include the opening cysteine and the closing phenylalanine or tryptophan. Each record gives: D gene, V gene, clone size, J gene, CDR3 length, CDR3 DNA, CDR3 protein. The D gene is left open where the match is weak. The listing skips clone size in some rows; elsewhere it reads once, few, many or a size class.

d_call: TRBD2; v_call: TRBV11-2; clone_size: .; j_call: TRBJ2-1; cdr3_length: 15; cdr3_nt: TGTGCCAGCAGCTTAGAAGCGGGAGTTTACAATGAGCAGTTCTTC; cdr3_aa: CASSLEAGVYNEQFF
d_call: TRBD2; v_call: TRBV7-9; clone_size: once; j_call: TRBJ2-1; cdr3_length: 14; cdr3_nt: TGTGCCAGCAGCTTAGCTCAAGCGGGAGACGAGCAGTTCTTC; cdr3_aa: CASSLAQAGDEQFF
d_call: .; v_call: TRBV13; clone_size: .; j_call: TRBJ2-1; cdr3_length: 14; cdr3_nt: TGTGCCAGCAGCACTTCCGGGACGGTCTACGCGCAGTTCTTC; cdr3_aa: CASSTSGTVYAQFF
d_call: .; v_call: TRBV29-1; clone_size: many; j_call: TRBJ1-4; cdr3_length: 14; cdr3_nt: TGCAGCGTTGAAGGAGACGGGCAGGATGAAAAACTGTTTTTT; cdr3_aa: CSVEGDGQDEKLFF
d_call: .; v_call: TRBV11-2; clone_size: medium-sized; j_call: TRBJ1-1; cdr3_length: 15; cdr3_nt: TGTGCCAGCAGCTTAAGGGAGGGCTTGAACACTGAAGCTTTCTTT; cdr3_aa: CASSLREGLNTEAFF
d_call: .; v_call: TRBV2; clone_size: .; j_call: TRBJ1-4; cdr3_length: 11; cdr3_nt: TGTGCCAGCACTAACGGACTATTACTGTTTTTT; cdr3_aa: CASTNGLLLFF
d_call: TRBD1; v_call: TRBV7-9; clone_size: .; j_call: TRBJ1-2; cdr3_length: 15; cdr3_nt: TGTGCCAGCAGCCTGCCCGCAGACAGGGGCTATGGCTACACCTTC; cdr3_aa: CASSLPADRGYGYTF
d_call: TRBD2; v_call: TRBV11-2; clone_size: .; j_call: TRBJ2-1; cdr3_length: 16; cdr3_nt: TGTGCCAGCAGCTTAGGTATCGGACTAGCCATGGATGAGCAGTTCTTC; cdr3_aa: CASSLGIGLAMDEQFF
d_call: TRBD2; v_call: TRBV28; clone_size: .; j_call: TRBJ2-7; cdr3_length: 14; cdr3_nt: TGTGCCAGCAGTTTCGGCCATGGGAGGGACGAGCAGTACTTC; cdr3_aa: CASSFGHGRDEQYF
d_call: TRBD1; v_call: TRBV19; clone_size: .; j_call: TRBJ1-1; cdr3_length: 15; cdr3_nt: TGTGCCAGTAGTATCCAAAACAGGGGAGGGACTGAAACTTTCTTT; cdr3_aa: CASSIQNRGGTETFF
d_call: .; v_call: TRBV28; clone_size: .; j_call: TRBJ1-1; cdr3_length: 19; cdr3_nt: TGTGCCAGCAGTTCCCTCGCCAGGAGAGGGATTAGCATGGGGACTGAAGCTTTCTTT; cdr3_aa: CASSSLARRGISMGTEAFF
d_call: .; v_call: TRBV11-2; clone_size: .; j_call: TRBJ2-1; cdr3_length: 13; cdr3_nt: TGTGCCAGCAGTCAAACCCCTGGCGCTGAGCAATTCTTC; cdr3_aa: CASSQTPGAEQFF
d_call: TRBD2; v_call: TRBV11-2; clone_size: .; j_call: TRBJ2-1; cdr3_length: 18; cdr3_nt: TGTGCCAGGAGCTTAGATCAGTGGGCTAGCGGCTCCTACAATGAGCAGTTCTTC; cdr3_aa: CARSLDQWASGSYNEQFF
d_call: .; v_call: TRBV5-1; clone_size: .; j_call: TRBJ1-2; cdr3_length: 15; cdr3_nt: TGCGCCAGCAGTTTGCAACACAGAGGGGACTATGGCTACACCTTC; cdr3_aa: CASSLQHRGDYGYTF
d_call: .; v_call: TRBV4-2; clone_size: .; j_call: TRBJ1-2; cdr3_length: 13; cdr3_nt: TGTGCCAGTAGCCAATATGGGCTCTATGGCTACACCTTC; cdr3_aa: CASSQYGLYGYTF
d_call: .; v_call: TRBV11-2; clone_size: .; j_call: TRBJ2-3; cdr3_length: 15; cdr3_nt: TGTGACAGCAGCGAACGAGACAGGCACACAGACACGCAGTATTTT; cdr3_aa: CDSSERDRHTDTQYF
d_call: TRBD1; v_call: TRBV11-2; clone_size: .; j_call: TRBJ1-3; cdr3_length: 20; cdr3_nt: TGTACCAGCAGCATAGCTTATTACCGGGACAGAGATTCATCTGGAAACACCATATATTTT; cdr3_aa: CTSSIAYYRDRDSSGNTIYF
d_call: .; v_call: TRBV28; clone_size: .; j_call: TRBJ2-7; cdr3_length: 15; cdr3_nt: TGTGCCAGCAGTTCCGGCGAAAACATCCGCCACGAGCAGTACTTC; cdr3_aa: CASSSGENIRHEQYF
d_call: TRBD2; v_call: TRBV11-2; clone_size: .; j_call: TRBJ2-3; cdr3_length: 16; cdr3_nt: TGTGTCAGGAGCTTAGAGGGACTAGCGTGGACAAATACGCAGTATTTT; cdr3_aa: CVRSLEGLAWTNTQYF
d_call: .; v_call: TRBV29-1; clone_size: .; j_call: TRBJ2-7; cdr3_length: 13; cdr3_nt: TGCAGCGCCTCCACCGGGGCAGACTACGAGCGGTACTTC; cdr3_aa: CSASTGADYERYF
d_call: TRBD2; v_call: TRBV7-8; clone_size: many; j_call: TRBJ2-5; cdr3_length: 16; cdr3_nt: TGTGCCAGCAGCCTTCGACTAGCGGGAGGTGGGGAGACCCAGTACTTC; cdr3_aa: CASSLRLAGGGETQYF
d_call: TRBD1; v_call: TRBV10-3; clone_size: many; j_call: TRBJ1-3; cdr3_length: 13; cdr3_nt: TGTGCCATTACGGACAGGGGGTCTGACACCATATATTTT; cdr3_aa: CAITDRGSDTIYF
d_call: .; v_call: TRBV29-1; clone_size: .; j_call: TRBJ2-7; cdr3_length: 15; cdr3_nt: TGCAGCCTTGAAGAGTTGCTAGAGGGAGTCTACGAGCAGTACTTC; cdr3_aa: CSLEELLEGVYEQYF
d_call: TRBD1; v_call: TRBV9; clone_size: .; j_call: TRBJ1-1; cdr3_length: 13; cdr3_nt: TGTGCCAGCAGCGTGTTGACAGGGGGCAAAGCTTTCTTT; cdr3_aa: CASSVLTGGKAFF
d_call: .; v_call: TRBV29-1; clone_size: many; j_call: TRBJ2-1; cdr3_length: 14; cdr3_nt: TGCAGCGTTGGGGCGGGATCAAACTACAATGAGCAGTTCTTC; cdr3_aa: CSVGAGSNYNEQFF
d_call: .; v_call: TRBV11-2; clone_size: .; j_call: TRBJ1-2; cdr3_length: 13; cdr3_nt: TGCGCCAGCAGCGACGGACTCGCGTATGGCTACACCTTC; cdr3_aa: CASSDGLAYGYTF
d_call: .; v_call: TRBV28; clone_size: .; j_call: TRBJ2-1; cdr3_length: 12; cdr3_nt: TGTGCCAGCAGCTTATCCTACAATGAGCAGCCCTTC; cdr3_aa: CASSLSYNEQPF
d_call: .; v_call: TRBV7-9; clone_size: many; j_call: TRBJ2-5; cdr3_length: 16; cdr3_nt: TGTGCCAGCAGCCGTGGGGACGGAAGGATACAAGAGACCCAGTACTTC; cdr3_aa: CASSRGDGRIQETQYF
d_call: .; v_call: TRBV6-5; clone_size: many; j_call: TRBJ2-1; cdr3_length: 13; cdr3_nt: TGTGCCAGCAGCCCAACAGGGAACAATGAGCAGTTCTTC; cdr3_aa: CASSPTGNNEQFF
d_call: .; v_call: TRBV29-1; clone_size: .; j_call: TRBJ2-1; cdr3_length: 12; cdr3_nt: TGCAGCGTTGCTGTGGTGCTTGGTGAGCAGTTCTTC; cdr3_aa: CSVAVVLGEQFF
d_call: TRBD2; v_call: TRBV6-6; clone_size: many; j_call: TRBJ2-7; cdr3_length: 13; cdr3_nt: TGTGCCAGCAGTTATGAGACTAGCGGGAGTCCGTACTTC; cdr3_aa: CASSYETSGSPYF
d_call: TRBD2; v_call: TRBV11-2; clone_size: .; j_call: TRBJ2-7; cdr3_length: 17; cdr3_nt: TGTGCCAGCACCGAAGCTTACCCAACTAGCGATACCTACGAGCAGTACTTC; cdr3_aa: CASTEAYPTSDTYEQYF
d_call: .; v_call: TRBV27; clone_size: .; j_call: TRBJ2-7; cdr3_length: 12; cdr3_nt: TGTGCCAGCAAAGAACAGGGCTACGAGCAGTACTTC; cdr3_aa: CASKEQGYEQYF
d_call: .; v_call: TRBV1; clone_size: once; j_call: TRBJ2-3; cdr3_length: 19; cdr3_nt: TGCACCAGCAGCCAAGTATCATCCGGGACTAGGGGATGCACAGACACGCAGTATTTT; cdr3_aa: CTSSQVSSGTRGCTDTQYF
d_call: TRBD2; v_call: TRBV11-1; clone_size: medium-sized; j_call: TRBJ2-7; cdr3_length: 15; cdr3_nt: TGTGCCAGCAGCGCCCGGGAGGGTGATACCTACGAGCAGTACTTC; cdr3_aa: CASSAREGDTYEQYF
d_call: TRBD1; v_call: TRBV18; clone_size: .; j_call: TRBJ1-2; cdr3_length: 15; cdr3_nt: TGTGCCAGCTCTCTAGGACAGGGGGCGATCGATGGTTACACCTTC; cdr3_aa: CASSLGQGAIDGYTF
d_call: TRBD1; v_call: TRBV29-1; clone_size: medium-sized; j_call: TRBJ2-1; cdr3_length: 14; cdr3_nt: TGCAGCGCCGTCTCCGGGACAGGCAACAATGAGCAGTTCTTC; cdr3_aa: CSAVSGTGNNEQFF
d_call: .; v_call: TRBV6-5; clone_size: once; j_call: TRBJ2-3; cdr3_length: 16; cdr3_nt: TGTACCAGCAGTTACTCTAGCGAGGGGCCAGGAGATACGCAGTATTTT; cdr3_aa: CTSSYSSEGPGDTQYF
d_call: .; v_call: TRBV10-3; clone_size: many; j_call: TRBJ1-2; cdr3_length: 15; cdr3_nt: TGTGCCATCAGTGACGCCAGGGGCAAGTCCGGTGGCTACACCTTC; cdr3_aa: CAISDARGKSGGYTF
d_call: TRBD1; v_call: TRBV11-3; clone_size: .; j_call: TRBJ2-1; cdr3_length: 16; cdr3_nt: TGTGCCAGCAGCTTAGGCGGGACAGGGTTCTTGCATAAGCAGTTATTC; cdr3_aa: CASSLGGTGFLHKQLF
d_call: .; v_call: TRBV5-4; clone_size: .; j_call: TRBJ2-5; cdr3_length: 12; cdr3_nt: TGTGCCAGCGGCCTAGAGAGGGAGACCCAGCACTTC; cdr3_aa: CASGLERETQHF
d_call: TRBD1; v_call: TRBV5-5; clone_size: .; j_call: TRBJ1-4; cdr3_length: 15; cdr3_nt: TGTGCCAGCAGCGGGGGACAGGGGACTAATGGAAAACTGTTTTTT; cdr3_aa: CASSGGQGTNGKLFF
d_call: .; v_call: TRBV19; clone_size: .; j_call: TRBJ2-3; cdr3_length: 13; cdr3_nt: TGTGCCAGTAGTAGGGGACTCCAAGATACGCAGTATTTT; cdr3_aa: CASSRGLQDTQYF
d_call: .; v_call: TRBV11-2; clone_size: .; j_call: TRBJ2-1; cdr3_length: 16; cdr3_nt: TGTGTCAGCAGCTCCCAATTAACGGGGGCAGACAATGTGCAGTTCTTC; cdr3_aa: CVSSSQLTGADNVQFF
d_call: .; v_call: TRBV14; clone_size: .; j_call: TRBJ2-2; cdr3_length: 14; cdr3_nt: TGTGCCAGTAGGTCGGAACAGAACACCGGGGAGCTGTTTTTT; cdr3_aa: CASRSEQNTGELFF
d_call: .; v_call: TRBV5-6; clone_size: .; j_call: TRBJ2-6; cdr3_length: 14; cdr3_nt: TGTGCCAGCAGCTTGTTTGCTGGGGCCAACGTCCTGACTTTC; cdr3_aa: CASSLFAGANVLTF
d_call: .; v_call: TRBV5-5; clone_size: many; j_call: TRBJ2-2; cdr3_length: 13; cdr3_nt: TGTGCCAGCAGCTTTGGGACCACCGGGGAGCTGTTTTTT; cdr3_aa: CASSFGTTGELFF
d_call: .; v_call: TRBV2; clone_size: .; j_call: TRBJ2-3; cdr3_length: 15; cdr3_nt: TGTGCCAGCAGCCTTAGCGGAACCCCCGCGGATACGCAGTATTTT; cdr3_aa: CASSLSGTPADTQYF
d_call: .; v_call: TRBV14; clone_size: .; j_call: TRBJ2-1; cdr3_length: 15; cdr3_nt: TGTGCCAGCAGCCATCGGGACATGGTCTACAATGTGCAGTTCTTC; cdr3_aa: CASSHRDMVYNVQFF
d_call: .; v_call: TRBV5-4; clone_size: .; j_call: TRBJ2-1; cdr3_length: 17; cdr3_nt: TGCGCCAGCATCCGTGGGGGCATCGGCCGCGCAGCCGATGAGCAGTTCTTC; cdr3_aa: CASIRGGIGRAADEQFF
d_call: .; v_call: TRBV11-2; clone_size: .; j_call: TRBJ2-1; cdr3_length: 14; cdr3_nt: TGTGGCAGCAGCTTAGGGAGCTCCTACAATGAACAGTTCTTC; cdr3_aa: CGSSLGSSYNEQFF
d_call: .; v_call: TRBV11-2; clone_size: .; j_call: TRBJ2-7; cdr3_length: 14; cdr3_nt: TGTGCCGGCAGCTTAAGTGGGTTATCCTACGAGGAGTACTTC; cdr3_aa: CAGSLSGLSYEEYF
d_call: TRBD2; v_call: TRBV28; clone_size: .; j_call: TRBJ2-5; cdr3_length: 16; cdr3_nt: TGTGCCAGCAGTTTGAGACTACCGGGAGGCGAACGGACCCAGTACTTC; cdr3_aa: CASSLRLPGGERTQYF
d_call: .; v_call: TRBV12-3/TRBV12-4; clone_size: many; j_call: TRBJ1-1; cdr3_length: 11; cdr3_nt: TGTGCCAGCAGCCTAACTTATGAAGCTTTCTTT; cdr3_aa: CASSLTYEAFF
d_call: .; v_call: TRBV10-2; clone_size: .; j_call: TRBJ2-1; cdr3_length: 16; cdr3_nt: TGCGCCAACAGTCTCATTACCGGGAGCTCCTATAATGAGCAGGTCTTC; cdr3_aa: CANSLITGSSYNEQVF